The TCR beta chain described here comes from a study of blood T cell repertoires in COVID-19. V dropped 2 bases and J dropped 6 bases, with 10 bases sitting between them. The germline gives CDR1 SNHLY, CDR2 FYNNEI. The CDR3 is made up of 14 amino acids. Profiling relied on immunoSEQ multiplex PCR, and the TCRdb table lists in-frame clones only, not all of them. The repertoire holds 250,000 or so clones, with about 91% as singletons. Cohort placement rested on clinical history that participants reported themselves. The rearrangement uses TRBV2 and TRBJ1-4; no clear D. This TCR was sampled from a man aged 35 to 55 who had been exposed to COVID-19. Sequenced input: PBMCs or T cells enriched from blood (not recorded which). The CDR3 sequence: CASSESQVDEKLFF. The CDR3 DNA is TGTGCCAGCAGTGAAAGCCAGGTGGATGAAAAACTGTTTTTT.